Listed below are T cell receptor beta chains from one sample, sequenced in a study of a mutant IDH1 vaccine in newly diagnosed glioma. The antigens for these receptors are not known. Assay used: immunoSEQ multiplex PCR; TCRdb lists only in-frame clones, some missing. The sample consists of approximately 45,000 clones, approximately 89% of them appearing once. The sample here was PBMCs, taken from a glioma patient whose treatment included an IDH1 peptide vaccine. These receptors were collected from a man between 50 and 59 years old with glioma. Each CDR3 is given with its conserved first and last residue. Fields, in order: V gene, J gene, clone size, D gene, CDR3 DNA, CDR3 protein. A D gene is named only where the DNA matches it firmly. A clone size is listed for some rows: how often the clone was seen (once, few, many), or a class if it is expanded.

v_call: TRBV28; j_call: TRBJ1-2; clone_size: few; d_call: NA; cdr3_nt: TGTGCCAGCAGAGGTGGAACAACGGACGACTGGGGCTACACCTTC; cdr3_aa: CASRGGTTDDWGYTF
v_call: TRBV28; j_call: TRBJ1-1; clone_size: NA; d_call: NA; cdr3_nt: TGTGCCAGCAGACTGCAGGGACTCACTGAAGCTTTCTTT; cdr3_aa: CASRLQGLTEAFF
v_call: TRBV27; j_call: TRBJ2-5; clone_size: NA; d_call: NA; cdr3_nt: TGTGCCAGCAGCCGACTTGGGGAGACCCAGTACTTC; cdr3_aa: CASSRLGETQYF
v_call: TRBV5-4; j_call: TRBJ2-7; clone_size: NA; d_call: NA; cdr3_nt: TGTGCCAGCAGCTTAGGGCAGGGGAGCTACGAGCAGTACTTC; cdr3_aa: CASSLGQGSYEQYF
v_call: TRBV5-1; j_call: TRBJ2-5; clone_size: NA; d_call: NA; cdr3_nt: TGCGCCAGCAGCTTGGTAACGGTCTTCAGCGGCGAGACCCAGTACTTC; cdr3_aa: CASSLVTVFSGETQYF
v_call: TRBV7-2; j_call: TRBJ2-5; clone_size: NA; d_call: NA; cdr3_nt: TGTGCCAGCAGCTCCCGTAGGGGTCAAGAGACCCAGTACTTC; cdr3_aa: CASSSRRGQETQYF
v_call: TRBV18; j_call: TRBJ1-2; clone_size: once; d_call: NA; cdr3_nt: TGTGCCAGCTCACCGAAGGCACAGGGAAGCGGCTACACCTTC; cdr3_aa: CASSPKAQGSGYTF
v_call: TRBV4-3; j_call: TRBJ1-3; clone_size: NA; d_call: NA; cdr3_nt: TGCGCCAGCAGCCAAGGGACTGGTGCTGGAAACACCATATATTTT; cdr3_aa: CASSQGTGAGNTIYF
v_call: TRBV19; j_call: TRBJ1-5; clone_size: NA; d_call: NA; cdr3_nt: TGTGCCACCAGGGACAGCAATCAGCCCCAGCATTTT; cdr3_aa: CATRDSNQPQHF
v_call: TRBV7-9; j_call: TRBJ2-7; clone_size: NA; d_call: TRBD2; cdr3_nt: TGTGCCAGCAGCCTGGTGATGGGGGGGGTATACGAGCAGTACTTC; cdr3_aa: CASSLVMGGVYEQYF
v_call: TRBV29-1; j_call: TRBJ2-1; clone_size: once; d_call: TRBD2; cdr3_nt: TGCAGCGTTTACCCTCTAGCGGGACGCTCCTACAATGAGCAGTTCTTC; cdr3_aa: CSVYPLAGRSYNEQFF
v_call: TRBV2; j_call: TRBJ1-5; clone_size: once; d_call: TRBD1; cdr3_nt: TGTGCCAGCAGTGGACAGGGGTTTAGCAATCAGCCCCAGCATTTT; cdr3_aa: CASSGQGFSNQPQHF
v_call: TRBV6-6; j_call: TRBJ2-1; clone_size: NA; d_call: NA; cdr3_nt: TGTGCCAGCAGTTACCTAGCCAATGAGCAGTTCTTC; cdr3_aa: CASSYLANEQFF
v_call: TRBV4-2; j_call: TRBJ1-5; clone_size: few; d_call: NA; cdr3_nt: TGTGCCAGCAGCCAAGATCCGACAGGCAATCAGCCCCAGCATTTT; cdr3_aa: CASSQDPTGNQPQHF
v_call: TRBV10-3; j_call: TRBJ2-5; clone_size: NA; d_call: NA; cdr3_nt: TGTGCCATCAGTGAGGGGTCAGGGGCCGGGGAGACCCAGTACTTC; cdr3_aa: CAISEGSGAGETQYF
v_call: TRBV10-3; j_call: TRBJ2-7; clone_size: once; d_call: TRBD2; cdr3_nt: TGTGCCATCAGTGAGACGAGCGGGGGGGTGAGCGAGCAGTACTTC; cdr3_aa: CAISETSGGVSEQYF
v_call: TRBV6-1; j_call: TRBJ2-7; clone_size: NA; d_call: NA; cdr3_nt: TGTGCCAGCAGTGAGTCAGGAGACGAGCAGTACTTC; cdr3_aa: CASSESGDEQYF
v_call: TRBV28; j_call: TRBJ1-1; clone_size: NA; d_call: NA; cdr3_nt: TGTGCCAGCAGTCCCACCGGGAATTCCCCTGAAGCTTTCTTT; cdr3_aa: CASSPTGNSPEAFF
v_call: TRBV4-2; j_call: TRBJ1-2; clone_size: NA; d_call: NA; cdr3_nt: TGTGCCAGCAGCCAAATTGGCAGTATCTATGGCTACACCTTC; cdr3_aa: CASSQIGSIYGYTF
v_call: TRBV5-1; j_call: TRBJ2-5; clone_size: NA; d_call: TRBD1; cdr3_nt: TGCGCCAGCAGCTTGGGGACAGGGTCAGAGACCCAGTACTTC; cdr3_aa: CASSLGTGSETQYF
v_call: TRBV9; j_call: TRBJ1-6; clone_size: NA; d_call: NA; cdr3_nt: TGTGCCAGCAGCGGCTCCGTGAATAATTCACCCCTCCACTTT; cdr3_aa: CASSGSVNNSPLHF
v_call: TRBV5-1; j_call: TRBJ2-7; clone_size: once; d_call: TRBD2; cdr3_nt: TGCGCCAGCAGCTTGGTGGGGGGGGACGGAACCTACGAGCAGTACTTC; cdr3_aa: CASSLVGGDGTYEQYF
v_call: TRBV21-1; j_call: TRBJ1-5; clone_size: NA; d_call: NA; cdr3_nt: TGTGCCAGCAGCAAAAAGGACGGACAGGGAAGGGCGTGGAATCAGCCCCAGCATTTT; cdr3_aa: CASSKKDGQGRAWNQPQHF
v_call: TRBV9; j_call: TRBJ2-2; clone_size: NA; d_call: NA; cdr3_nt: TGTGCCAGCAGCTCCCTGGACAGGAACACCGGGGAGCTGTTTTTT; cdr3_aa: CASSSLDRNTGELFF
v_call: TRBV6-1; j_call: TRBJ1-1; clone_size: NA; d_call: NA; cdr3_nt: TGTGCCAGCAAGAGAGGCAGCATGAACACTGAAGCTTTCTTT; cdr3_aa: CASKRGSMNTEAFF
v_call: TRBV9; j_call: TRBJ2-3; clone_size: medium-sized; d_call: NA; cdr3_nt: TGTGCCAGCAGCTCCAGGACGGACCAGACGCAGTATTTT; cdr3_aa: CASSSRTDQTQYF
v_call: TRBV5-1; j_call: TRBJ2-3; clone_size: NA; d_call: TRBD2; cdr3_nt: TGCGCCAGCAGCTTGGGGACTAGTTCAGATACGCAGTATTTT; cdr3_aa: CASSLGTSSDTQYF
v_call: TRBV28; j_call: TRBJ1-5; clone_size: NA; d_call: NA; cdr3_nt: TGTGCCAGCAGCGATTGGGTACAAAGACTGGAGGGGAGACGAGTTGGGCAGCCCCAGCATTTT; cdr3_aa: CASSDWVQRLEGRRVGQPQHF
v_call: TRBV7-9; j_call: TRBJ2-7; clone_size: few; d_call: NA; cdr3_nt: TGTGCCAGCAGCTTAACGCAGGGCTACGAGCAGTACTTC; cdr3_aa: CASSLTQGYEQYF
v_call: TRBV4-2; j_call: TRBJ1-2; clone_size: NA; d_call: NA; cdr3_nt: TGTGCCAGCAGCCAAGTACGCGGAATGGTAGGCTATGGCTACACCTTC; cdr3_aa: CASSQVRGMVGYGYTF
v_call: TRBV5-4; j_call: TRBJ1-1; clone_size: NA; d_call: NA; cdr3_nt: TGTGCCAGCAGCTTGCCGGGACCAGGGTACACTGAAGCTTTCTTT; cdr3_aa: CASSLPGPGYTEAFF
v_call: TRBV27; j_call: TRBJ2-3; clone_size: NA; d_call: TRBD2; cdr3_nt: TGTGCCAGCAGTTTAGAGCCTAGCGGGGGGCAAACAGATACGCAGTATTTT; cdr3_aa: CASSLEPSGGQTDTQYF
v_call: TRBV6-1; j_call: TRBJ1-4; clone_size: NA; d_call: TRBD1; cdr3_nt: TGTGCCAGCAGTGCCCAGCCCCCGGACAGGGGGAGGACTAATGAAAAACTGTTTTTT; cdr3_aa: CASSAQPPDRGRTNEKLFF
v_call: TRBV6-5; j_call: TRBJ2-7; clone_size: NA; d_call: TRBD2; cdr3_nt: TGTGCCAGCAGTTTATGCGGACTAGCGGACCTACTCGAGCAGTACTTC; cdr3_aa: CASSLCGLADLLEQYF
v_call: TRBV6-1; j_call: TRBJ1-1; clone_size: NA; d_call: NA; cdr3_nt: TGTGCCAGCACTCGTAGTGGGGGGACTGAAGCTTTCTTT; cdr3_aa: CASTRSGGTEAFF
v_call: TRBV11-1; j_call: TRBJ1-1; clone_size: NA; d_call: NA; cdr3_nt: TGTGCCAGCAGCCCCCACGTCGCCCTGAGCACTGAAGCTTTCTTT; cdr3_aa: CASSPHVALSTEAFF
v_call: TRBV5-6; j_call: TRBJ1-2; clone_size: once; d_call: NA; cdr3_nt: TGTGCCAGCAGCCAGAAAGGAGGTTACTATGGCTACACCTTC; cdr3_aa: CASSQKGGYYGYTF
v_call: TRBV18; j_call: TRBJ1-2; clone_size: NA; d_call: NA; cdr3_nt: TGTGCCAGCTCACCTAAGGGTTCAAACTATGGCTACACCTTC; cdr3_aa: CASSPKGSNYGYTF
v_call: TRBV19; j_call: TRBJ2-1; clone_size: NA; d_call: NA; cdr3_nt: TGTGCCAGTAGTAACCCAGGGAGGAATGAGCAGTTCTTC; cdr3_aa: CASSNPGRNEQFF
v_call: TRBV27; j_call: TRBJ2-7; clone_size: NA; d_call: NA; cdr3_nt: TGTGCCAGCAGTTTGGGCTTAATCTACGAGCAGTACTTC; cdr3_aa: CASSLGLIYEQYF
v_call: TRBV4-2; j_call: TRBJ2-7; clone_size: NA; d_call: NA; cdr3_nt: TGTGCCAGCAGCCATCAGGGGTCGGGGGAGCAGTACTTC; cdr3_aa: CASSHQGSGEQYF
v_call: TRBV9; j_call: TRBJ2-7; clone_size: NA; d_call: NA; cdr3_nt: TGTGCCAGCAGCGTAGCTAGGGGTGGTGGCGACGAGCAGTACTTC; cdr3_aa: CASSVARGGGDEQYF
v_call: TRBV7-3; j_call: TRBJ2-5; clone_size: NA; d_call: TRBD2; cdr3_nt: TGTGCCAGCAGCTTAACTAGCGGGTCTGGAGAGACCCAGTACTTC; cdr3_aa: CASSLTSGSGETQYF
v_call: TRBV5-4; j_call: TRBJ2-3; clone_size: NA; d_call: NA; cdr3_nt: TGTGCCAGCAGCCCGCCGGTCGGGGCTACGGATACGCAGTATTTT; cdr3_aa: CASSPPVGATDTQYF
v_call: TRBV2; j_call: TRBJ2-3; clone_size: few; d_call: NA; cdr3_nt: TGTGCCAGCAGCCCTTTCACAGATACGCAGTATTTT; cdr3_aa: CASSPFTDTQYF
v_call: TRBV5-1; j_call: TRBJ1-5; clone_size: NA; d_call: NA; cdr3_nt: TGCGCCAGTAGTCGGGGCGTCAATCAGCCCCAGCATTTT; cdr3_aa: CASSRGVNQPQHF
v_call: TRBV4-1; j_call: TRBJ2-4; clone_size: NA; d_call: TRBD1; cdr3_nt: TGCGCCAGCAGCCAAGATCGCGACAGGGCGCAAGCCAAAAACATTCAGTACTTC; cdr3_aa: CASSQDRDRAQAKNIQYF
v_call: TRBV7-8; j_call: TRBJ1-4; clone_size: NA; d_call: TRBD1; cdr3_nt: TGTGCCAGCAGCCATGGGACAGGAAATGAAAAACTGTTTTTT; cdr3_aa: CASSHGTGNEKLFF
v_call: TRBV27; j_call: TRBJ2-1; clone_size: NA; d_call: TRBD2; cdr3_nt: TGTGCCAGCAGGGGGACTAGCGGGAGTAATGAGCAGTTCTTC; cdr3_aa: CASRGTSGSNEQFF
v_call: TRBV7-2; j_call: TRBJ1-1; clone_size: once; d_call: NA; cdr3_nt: TGTGCCAGCAGCTTAGTTAATTCGGGGACTGAAGCTTTCTTT; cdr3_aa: CASSLVNSGTEAFF
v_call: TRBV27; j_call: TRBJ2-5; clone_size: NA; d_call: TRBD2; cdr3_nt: TGTGCCAGCAGTCCGGGACTAGCTTTGGGGGAGACCCAGTACTTC; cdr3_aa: CASSPGLALGETQYF
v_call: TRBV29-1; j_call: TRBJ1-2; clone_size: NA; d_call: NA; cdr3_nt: TGCAGCGTTGATCTTGCTAACTATGGCTACACCTTC; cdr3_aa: CSVDLANYGYTF
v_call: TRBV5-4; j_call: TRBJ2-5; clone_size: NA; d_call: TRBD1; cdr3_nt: TGTGCCAGCAGCTCCCTCGACAGGGTCGGGGAGACCCAGTACTTC; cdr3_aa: CASSSLDRVGETQYF
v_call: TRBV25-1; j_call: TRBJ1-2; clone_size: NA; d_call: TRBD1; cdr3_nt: TGTGCCAGCAGTGGTAAGGGGGCTGGTGGCTACACCTTC; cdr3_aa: CASSGKGAGGYTF
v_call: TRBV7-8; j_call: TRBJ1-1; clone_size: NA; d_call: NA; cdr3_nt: TGTGCCAGCAGCTTAGTGGGGGGTGTCAGAGCCACTGAAGCTTTCTTT; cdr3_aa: CASSLVGGVRATEAFF
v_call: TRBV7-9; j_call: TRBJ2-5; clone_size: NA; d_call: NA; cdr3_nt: TGTGCCAGCAGCATCGCACAGGGAGGAGAGACCCAGTACTTC; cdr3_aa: CASSIAQGGETQYF
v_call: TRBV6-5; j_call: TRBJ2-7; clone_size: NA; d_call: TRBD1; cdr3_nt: TGTGCCAGCAGTTACTCGGGGACAGGTGGCGAGCAGTACTTC; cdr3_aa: CASSYSGTGGEQYF
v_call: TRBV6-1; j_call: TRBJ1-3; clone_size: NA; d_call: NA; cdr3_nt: TGTGCCAGCAGTGAAGCCGTTCCTGGAAACACCATATATTTT; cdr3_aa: CASSEAVPGNTIYF
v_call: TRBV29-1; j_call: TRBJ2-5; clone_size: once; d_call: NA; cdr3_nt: TGCAGCGTTGACCTTTTTGAGACCCAGTACTTC; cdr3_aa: CSVDLFETQYF